The sequence of this TCR beta chain was determined in a study of neoadjuvant anti-PD-1 for oral cavity cancer. Blood cells were analyzed directly, without culture or expansion. The CDR3 has 14 residues. Germline V gene data show CDR1 as GTSNPN and CDR2 as SVGIG (reference sequence). V shed 4 bases and J 6 bases; nucleotides not matched to a gene: 12. Method: immunoSEQ multiplex PCR; TCRdb's copy keeps in-frame clones and lacks some. Of roughly 13,000 clones in the sample, about 63% were seen once. This clone has just a few counts. The specimen was PBMCs, collected before nivolumab (anti-PD-1) treatment. The sequence was obtained from a person between 40 and 79 years old with oral cavity squamous cell carcinoma. The chain recombines TRBV30 with TRBJ2-7, with 7 bases identical to TRBD2. For the CDR3, the DNA is TGTGCCTGGAAAGGGCGGGAGCCATTTGTCGAGCAGTACTTC. Residues: CAWKGREPFVEQYF.